The entry below describes one T cell receptor beta chain. Germline V lookup: CDR1 ENHRY, CDR2 SYGVKD. The CDR3 sequence is 15 residues long. The junction had 8 bases not matched to a gene; V was cut back by 3 bases and J by 5 bases. This record belongs to a study of technical replicates of blood from a few donors. Here immunoSEQ multiplex PCR was the method, and the copy in TCRdb shows in-frame clones only, minus some. The data hold tens of thousands of clones, with around 92% observed a single time. The chain has TRBV10-3 and TRBJ2-7, with 9 positions matching TRBD1. Input material: T cells isolated from PBMCs. The TCR sequence derives from a human donor in good health. CDR3 region: CAISDPGQGNHEQYF. In DNA, the CDR3 is TGTGCCATCAGTGACCCGGGACAGGGAAACCACGAGCAGTACTTC.